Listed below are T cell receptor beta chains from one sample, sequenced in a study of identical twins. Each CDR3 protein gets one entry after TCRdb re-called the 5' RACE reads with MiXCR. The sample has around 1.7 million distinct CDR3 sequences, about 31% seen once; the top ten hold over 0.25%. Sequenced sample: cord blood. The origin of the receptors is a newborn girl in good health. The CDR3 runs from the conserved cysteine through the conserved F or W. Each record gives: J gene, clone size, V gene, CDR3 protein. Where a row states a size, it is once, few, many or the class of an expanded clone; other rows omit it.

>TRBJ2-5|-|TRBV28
CASSIHRRDRGYQETQYF
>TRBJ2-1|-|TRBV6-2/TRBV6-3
CASTLRLPSRSEQFF
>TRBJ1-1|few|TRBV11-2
CASSLIRAGDTEAFF
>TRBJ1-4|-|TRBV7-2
CASSSGRIATNEKLFF
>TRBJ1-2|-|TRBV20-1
CSARISGQGGKNYGYTF
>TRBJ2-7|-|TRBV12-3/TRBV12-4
CASSPTSGAINEQYF
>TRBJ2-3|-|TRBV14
CASSRGLAGFADTQYF
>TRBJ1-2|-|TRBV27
CASSLYRHRTANYGYTF
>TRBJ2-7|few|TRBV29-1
CSVIHGTSGYEQYF
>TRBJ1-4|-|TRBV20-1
CSGQRNEKLFF
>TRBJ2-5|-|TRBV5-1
CASSSQGTNYNEQYF
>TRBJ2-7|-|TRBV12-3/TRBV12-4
CASSLLAGASHEQYF
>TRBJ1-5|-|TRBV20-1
CSAEGGSGQPQHF
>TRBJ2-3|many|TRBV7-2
CASSFTGLQTDTQYF
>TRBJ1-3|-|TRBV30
CAWNTASGNTIYF
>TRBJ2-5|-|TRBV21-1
CASSKDGRGAYQETQYF
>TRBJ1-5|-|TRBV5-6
CASSLYQGGNQPQHF
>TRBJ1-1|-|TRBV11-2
CASSFFAREGNTEAFF
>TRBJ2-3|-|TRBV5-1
CASSLGSTLGADTQYF
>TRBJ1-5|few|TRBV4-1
CASSHPGGNQPQHF
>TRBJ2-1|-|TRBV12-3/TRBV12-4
CASSLGLAGGPGQFF
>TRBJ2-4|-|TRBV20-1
CSATKPSGRAVKNIQYF
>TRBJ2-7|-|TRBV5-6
CASSLVGDLVYEQYF
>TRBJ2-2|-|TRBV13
CASSNSGELFF
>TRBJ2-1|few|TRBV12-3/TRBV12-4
CAITTGYNEQFF
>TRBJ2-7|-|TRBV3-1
CASSQDFGTRTTGGREQYF
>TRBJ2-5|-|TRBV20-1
CSASHGKETQYF
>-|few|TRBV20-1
CSARAAGPLYEQYF
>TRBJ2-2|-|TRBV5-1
CASRRTSGANTGGLFF
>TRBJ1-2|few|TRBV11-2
CASSLVYPGQGYGYTF
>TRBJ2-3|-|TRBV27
CASSLPGHSLGQYF
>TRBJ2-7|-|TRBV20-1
CSARTVLSYEQYF
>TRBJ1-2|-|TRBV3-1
CASSQDTGSYGYTF
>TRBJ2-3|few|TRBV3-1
CASMDYSTDTQYF
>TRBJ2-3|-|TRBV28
CASSSRDRPTDTQYF
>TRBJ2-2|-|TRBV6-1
CATRDGVNTGELFF
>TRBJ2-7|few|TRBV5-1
CASSFGLAGAFSYNEQYF
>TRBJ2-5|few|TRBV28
CASSLLAGDQETQYF
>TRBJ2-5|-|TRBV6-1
CASSTGPGTGETQYF
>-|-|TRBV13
CASSPAGRTRAKNIQYF